This is a list of T cell receptor beta chains from one sample in a study of T cell responses to AZD1222 COVID-19 vaccine. The method was immunoSEQ multiplex PCR; TCRdb's version includes in-frame clones alone and lacks a portion of them. The repertoire includes about 30,000 clones, approximately 91% of them detected once, and approximately 7% sits in the top ten. The starting material was peripheral blood, obtained on day 0 of AZD1222 vaccination. The receptors were sampled from an adult in good health. The CDR3 runs from the conserved cysteine through the conserved F or W. A D gene is named only where the DNA matches it firmly. Some rows mark clone size as missing; the rest say once, few, many or name a class of expanded clone.

d_call j_call cdr3_length v_call clone_size cdr3_aa cdr3_nt
NA TRBJ1-4 14 TRBV5-6 few CASSLVGVDEKLFF TGTGCCAGCAGCTTGGTTGGGGTGGACGAAAAACTGTTTTTT
TRBD2 TRBJ2-7 15 TRBV5-1 NA CASSARTSDSYEQYF TGCGCCAGCAGCGCCCGGACTAGCGACTCCTACGAGCAGTACTTC
TRBD2 TRBJ2-1 21 TRBV24-1 NA CATSDPKPKSGLARDGNEQFF TGTGCCACCAGTGATCCGAAACCAAAATCAGGACTAGCCCGAGACGGGAATGAGCAGTTCTTC
NA TRBJ1-5 14 TRBV18 NA CASSDGNSNQPQHF TGTGCCAGCTCAGACGGGAATAGCAATCAGCCCCAGCATTTT
TRBD2 TRBJ2-7 14 TRBV2 NA CASSGRLAGGEQYF TGTGCCAGCAGTGGAAGACTAGCGGGAGGGGAGCAGTACTTC
TRBD1 TRBJ1-1 17 TRBV12-5 NA CASGQSYQGGSNTEAFF TGTGCTAGTGGTCAATCCTACCAGGGGGGTTCGAACACTGAAGCTTTCTTT
NA TRBJ2-7 13 TRBV5-4 NA CASSRELAGEQYF TGTGCCAGCAGCCGAGAATTAGCTGGCGAGCAGTACTTC
TRBD2 TRBJ2-7 15 TRBV27 NA CASSPSGGLYYEQYF TGTGCCAGCAGTCCTAGCGGAGGCCTTTACTACGAGCAGTACTTC
TRBD1 TRBJ2-7 14 TRBV19 NA CASSPRDSSYEQYF TGTGCCAGTAGTCCCCGGGACAGCTCCTACGAGCAGTACTTC
TRBD2 TRBJ2-7 13 TRBV7-3 NA CASSTGLAMEQYF TGTGCCAGCAGCACGGGACTAGCGATGGAGCAGTACTTC
NA TRBJ1-4 14 TRBV6-1 NA CASSEAATNEKLFF TGTGCCAGCAGTGAAGCGGCGACTAATGAAAAACTGTTTTTT
TRBD1 TRBJ1-1 17 TRBV28 NA CASTTEGAGTLNTEAFF TGTGCCAGCACCACGGAGGGGGCAGGAACACTTAACACTGAAGCTTTCTTT
TRBD1 TRBJ1-6 15 TRBV5-4 NA CASSLGTGLESPLHF TGTGCCAGCAGCTTGGGGACAGGGCTCGAATCACCCCTCCACTTT
NA TRBJ2-2 13 TRBV28 NA CASSLDSPGELFF TGTGCCAGCAGTTTAGACTCACCCGGGGAGCTGTTTTTT
NA TRBJ1-1 14 TRBV10-3 NA CAISEFVGGTEAFF TGTGCCATCAGCGAGTTCGTGGGCGGCACTGAAGCTTTCTTT
TRBD1 TRBJ2-7 13 TRBV29-1 NA CSVQDRGLGEQYF TGCAGCGTTCAAGACAGGGGGCTGGGCGAGCAGTACTTC
NA TRBJ1-2 13 TRBV5-6 NA CASSPRTSRGYTF TGTGCCAGCAGCCCCAGGACCAGCAGGGGCTACACCTTC
NA TRBJ1-5 16 TRBV28 NA CASKQTDRPNNQPQHF TGTGCCAGCAAACAAACCGACAGGCCTAACAATCAGCCCCAGCATTTT
NA TRBJ1-1 14 TRBV19 NA CASRGQALNTEAFF TGTGCCAGTAGGGGCCAGGCCTTGAACACTGAAGCTTTCTTT
NA TRBJ2-5 13 TRBV7-7 NA CASSLGMGETQYF TGTGCCAGCAGCTTAGGGATGGGCGAGACCCAGTACTTC
TRBD2 TRBJ2-1 17 TRBV4-3 NA CASSQELAGGTYNEQFF TGCGCCAGCAGCCAAGAACTAGCGGGAGGGACCTACAATGAGCAGTTCTTC
NA TRBJ2-2 14 TRBV5-1 NA CASSWAKNTGELFF TGCGCCAGCAGCTGGGCCAAGAACACCGGGGAGCTGTTTTTT
TRBD2 TRBJ2-3 15 TRBV6-5 NA CASRPIAGGPHTQYF TGTGCCAGCAGACCAATAGCGGGAGGGCCTCATACGCAGTATTTT
NA TRBJ2-7 14 TRBV7-2 NA CASSWERVIYEQYF TGTGCCAGCAGTTGGGAGCGGGTGATATACGAGCAGTACTTC
NA TRBJ2-1 12 TRBV19 NA CASSIRVNEQFF TGTGCCAGTAGTATCAGAGTTAATGAGCAGTTCTTC
TRBD1 TRBJ1-5 16 TRBV4-1 NA CASSQGRGRVGQPQHF TGCGCCAGCAGCCAGGGAAGGGGGCGCGTCGGACAGCCCCAGCATTTT
TRBD1 TRBJ1-4 15 TRBV6-5 NA CASESGQVGGEKLFF TGTGCCAGCGAATCGGGACAGGTTGGGGGTGAAAAACTGTTTTTT
TRBD1 TRBJ2-5 15 TRBV5-4 NA CASSAGQGPQETQYF TGTGCCAGCAGCGCTGGACAGGGCCCCCAAGAGACCCAGTACTTC
TRBD1 TRBJ1-2 13 TRBV3-1/TRBV3-2 NA CASSQDREVGYTF TGTGCCAGCAGCCAGGACAGGGAGGTTGGCTACACCTTC
NA TRBJ2-7 15 TRBV6-1 NA CASSEIPDSSYEQYF TGTGCCAGCAGTGAAATCCCGGACAGTTCCTACGAGCAGTACTTC
TRBD1 TRBJ2-4 15 TRBV6-4 NA CASIRNRDRANIQYF TGTGCCAGCATTAGGAACCGGGACAGGGCAAACATTCAGTACTTC
TRBD1 TRBJ1-2 13 TRBV6-5 NA CASSPTGADGYTF TGTGCCAGCAGTCCGACAGGGGCGGATGGCTACACCTTC
NA TRBJ1-2 15 TRBV4-3 once CASSQAGRGEYGYTF TGCGCCAGCAGCCAAGCTGGTAGGGGGGAATATGGCTACACCTTC
NA TRBJ1-1 12 TRBV2 few CASSRGTTEAFF TGTGCCAGCAGTCGGGGGACCACTGAAGCTTTCTTT
TRBD1 TRBJ1-2 15 TRBV3-1/TRBV3-2 NA CASSPGTGRAYGYTF TGTGCCAGCAGCCCTGGGACAGGTCGCGCCTATGGCTACACCTTC
TRBD1 TRBJ2-1 20 TRBV24-1 NA CATSDFYGVGTEDSYNEQFF TGTGCCACCAGTGATTTCTACGGGGTTGGGACAGAAGACTCCTACAATGAGCAGTTCTTC
NA TRBJ2-7 15 TRBV11-2 few CASRKGSQREYEQYF TGTGCCAGCAGAAAGGGCAGCCAACGGGAGTACGAGCAGTACTTC
TRBD1 TRBJ1-1 15 TRBV6-1 NA CASSERDRGVTEAFF TGTGCCAGCAGTGAAAGGGACAGAGGGGTCACTGAAGCTTTCTTT
NA TRBJ2-1 12 TRBV12-3/TRBV12-4 NA CASTLRTDEQFF TGTGCCAGCACCTTAAGGACCGATGAGCAGTTCTTC
NA TRBJ2-1 14 TRBV27 NA CASSHRSSYNEQFF TGTGCCAGCAGTCATCGTAGCTCCTACAATGAGCAGTTCTTC
TRBD1 TRBJ2-7 15 TRBV19 NA CASSYRDSSSYEQYF TGTGCCAGTAGTTACCGGGACAGCAGCTCCTACGAGCAGTACTTC
NA TRBJ2-7 15 TRBV12-5 NA CASGPFGQSSYEQYF TGTGCTAGTGGCCCTTTTGGACAGAGCTCCTACGAGCAGTACTTC
TRBD2 TRBJ2-1 15 TRBV6-4 medium-sized CASSDGSGGAGEQFF TGTGCCAGCAGTGACGGGAGCGGGGGGGCCGGAGAGCAGTTCTTC
TRBD1 TRBJ2-7 15 TRBV24-1 NA CATSDPDRGPSEQYF TGTGCCACCAGTGACCCGGACAGGGGGCCCTCCGAGCAGTACTTC
NA TRBJ1-2 15 TRBV14 NA CASSQVGQFNYGYTF TGTGCCAGCAGCCAAGTAGGACAGTTCAACTATGGCTACACCTTC
TRBD1 TRBJ1-2 16 TRBV18 NA CASSPVQTGTENGYTF TGTGCCAGCTCACCAGTCCAAACCGGGACAGAGAATGGCTACACCTTC
NA TRBJ2-3 12 TRBV7-6 NA CASSPTTDTQYF TGTGCCAGCAGCCCAACCACAGATACGCAGTATTTT
TRBD1 TRBJ1-2 13 TRBV11-2 NA CASSPGQGMGYTF TGTGCCAGCAGCCCGGGACAGGGGATGGGCTACACCTTC
NA TRBJ2-4 16 TRBV2 NA CASTGEGGIAPNIQYF TGTGCCAGCACTGGTGAGGGGGGCATTGCCCCAAACATTCAGTACTTC
TRBD1 TRBJ2-3 14 TRBV29-1 NA CSVGDRGHLDTQYF TGCAGCGTTGGGGACAGGGGGCACTTAGATACGCAGTATTTT
NA TRBJ2-7 12 TRBV10-2 NA CASKSPSDEQYF TGCGCCAGCAAAAGCCCCTCTGATGAGCAGTACTTC
TRBD1 TRBJ2-7 15 TRBV24-1 NA CATMRQGACSYEQYF TGTGCCACCATGAGACAGGGGGCTTGCTCCTACGAGCAGTACTTC
NA TRBJ2-5 13 TRBV6-5 NA CASSLATMETQYF TGTGCCAGCAGTCTAGCAACAATGGAGACCCAGTACTTC
NA TRBJ2-1 14 TRBV28 NA CASSLAESNNEQFF TGTGCCAGCAGTCTTGCTGAATCGAACAATGAGCAGTTCTTC
NA TRBJ2-7 13 TRBV7-8 NA CASSLDGGREQYF TGTGCCAGCAGCTTAGATGGAGGGCGGGAGCAGTACTTC
TRBD1 TRBJ1-1 14 TRBV7-9 NA CASSPGQGDTEAFF TGTGCCAGCAGCCCCGGACAGGGGGACACTGAAGCTTTCTTT
TRBD2 TRBJ2-1 16 TRBV25-1 NA CASSSGDSGRYNEQFF TGTGCCAGCAGTTCCGGGGACAGCGGGAGGTACAATGAGCAGTTCTTC
NA TRBJ2-7 11 TRBV5-8 NA CASSFRGEQYF TGTGCCAGCAGCTTTCGGGGCGAGCAGTACTTC
TRBD1 TRBJ2-7 16 TRBV6-5 NA CASSYGATGGRKEQYF TGTGCCAGCAGTTATGGTGCGACAGGGGGCCGAAAAGAGCAGTACTTC